The following is a T cell receptor (beta chain) sequence with its context. As originally analysed: The assay estimated nucleated cells by amplifying reference gene primers. Some clones are missing from TCRdb's copy, which holds only in-frame ones; the method was immunoSEQ multiplex PCR. Clone size and V and J calls were adopted from that table, with D and trimming inferred from the DNA. The repertoire consists of about 100,000 clones, with 80% occurring once and the leading ten covering 8.7%. This entry belongs to a study of blood T cell repertoires in COVID-19. Across the study: Samples came from the United States, Italy and Spain, spanning acute and convalescent COVID-19. Sample material is recorded as cDNA or gDNA derived from T cells, B-cell-depleted T cells, or PBMCs.

The CDR3 runs 15 residues. CDR1 and CDR2 from the germline V gene are SGHRS and YFSETQ. The V end was cut by 4 bases, the J end by 11 bases, with 19 bases between. The chain recombines TRBV5-1 with TRBJ1-6; maybe TRBD1 (5 bases). Sequencing input: peripheral blood. The receptor was isolated from a man aged 45-60 years who had recovered from COVID-19. Here the CDR3 DNA reads TGCGCCAGCAGCCAAGACGGGGGGTGGCTGGCACCCCTCCACTTT. Protein: CASSQDGGWLAPLHF. Full variable domain (missing parts from reference TRBV5-1 and TRBJ1-6): KAGVTQTPRYLIKTRGQQVTLSCSPISGHRSVSWYQQTPGQGLQFLFEYFSETQRNKGNFPGRFSGRQFSNSRSEMNVSTLELGDSALYLCASSQDGGWLAPLHFGNGTRLTVT.